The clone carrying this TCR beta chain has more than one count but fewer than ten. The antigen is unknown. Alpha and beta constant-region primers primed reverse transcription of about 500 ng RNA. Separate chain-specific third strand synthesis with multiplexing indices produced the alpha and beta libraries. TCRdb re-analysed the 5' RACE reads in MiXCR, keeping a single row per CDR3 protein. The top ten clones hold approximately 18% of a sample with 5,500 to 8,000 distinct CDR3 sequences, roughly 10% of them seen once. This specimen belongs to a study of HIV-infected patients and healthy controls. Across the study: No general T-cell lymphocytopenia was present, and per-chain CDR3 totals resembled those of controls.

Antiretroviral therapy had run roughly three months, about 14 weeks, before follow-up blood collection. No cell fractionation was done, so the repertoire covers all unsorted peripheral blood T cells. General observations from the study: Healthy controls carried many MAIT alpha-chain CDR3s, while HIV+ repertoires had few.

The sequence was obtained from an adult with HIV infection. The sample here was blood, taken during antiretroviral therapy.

CDR3 nucleotides: TGCAGCGTTGAAGGGACAGGGCATCGTCAGACCCAGTACTTC. This codes for CSVEGTGHRQTQYF. The chain recombines TRBV29-1 with TRBJ2-5, with 8 positions matching TRBD1. Germline V gives CDR1 SQVTM, CDR2 ANQGSEA. The CDR3 length is 14 residues. Unmatched junction bases numbered 7, after V lost 1 base and J lost 6 bases.